This is a list of T cell receptor beta chains from one sample in a study of T cell responses to AZD1222 COVID-19 vaccine. Method: immunoSEQ multiplex PCR; TCRdb's copy keeps in-frame clones and lacks some. The repertoire holds about 180,000 clones, with 85% to 95% as singletons. The input for sequencing was peripheral blood, taken 28 days after the second AZD1222 dose. These TCRs come from an adult who received the AZD1222 COVID-19 vaccine. Both conserved end residues are part of each CDR3. A D gene is named only where the DNA matches it firmly. Clone size is given for some rows only: seen once, a few or many times, or a class if the clone is expanded.

v_call: TRBV18; d_call: NA; clone_size: few; j_call: TRBJ1-2; cdr3_nt: TGTGCCAGCTCACCCTCCGTCCGGGGCGAGGGTGGCTACACCTTC; cdr3_aa: CASSPSVRGEGGYTF
v_call: TRBV2; d_call: TRBD2; clone_size: NA; j_call: TRBJ2-3; cdr3_nt: TGTGCCAGCGCTAGCGGGGTTAGCACAGATACGCAGTATTTT; cdr3_aa: CASASGVSTDTQYF
v_call: TRBV2; d_call: NA; clone_size: NA; j_call: TRBJ2-7; cdr3_nt: TGTGCCAGCATGGATAACTCCGACGTTAAACGATTCTACGAGCAGTACTTC; cdr3_aa: CASMDNSDVKRFYEQYF
v_call: TRBV7-2; d_call: NA; clone_size: NA; j_call: TRBJ1-5; cdr3_nt: TGTGCCAGCAGCTTAGTTCCGGGTGGGAATCAGCCCCAGCATTTT; cdr3_aa: CASSLVPGGNQPQHF
v_call: TRBV7-3; d_call: TRBD1; clone_size: NA; j_call: TRBJ1-1; cdr3_nt: TGTGCCAGCAGCAAGACAGGGTTGAACACTGAAGCTTTCTTT; cdr3_aa: CASSKTGLNTEAFF
v_call: TRBV7-2; d_call: NA; clone_size: NA; j_call: TRBJ1-1; cdr3_nt: TGTGCCAGCAGTACGGACAGTGCTGGGACTGAAGCTTTCTTT; cdr3_aa: CASSTDSAGTEAFF
v_call: TRBV7-9; d_call: NA; clone_size: NA; j_call: TRBJ2-1; cdr3_nt: TGTGCCAGCAGTGACAGCTCTAGGCTAGCCAGCAATGAGCAGTTCTTC; cdr3_aa: CASSDSSRLASNEQFF
v_call: TRBV19; d_call: NA; clone_size: NA; j_call: TRBJ1-6; cdr3_nt: TGTGCCAGTAGTATCGGGACCCAGCGGAATTCACCCCTCCACTTT; cdr3_aa: CASSIGTQRNSPLHF
v_call: TRBV30; d_call: NA; clone_size: NA; j_call: TRBJ2-4; cdr3_nt: TGTGCCTGGAGTTCTGAAGGGGGGGAGTACTTC; cdr3_aa: CAWSSEGGEYF
v_call: TRBV7-9; d_call: TRBD1; clone_size: NA; j_call: TRBJ2-3; cdr3_nt: TGTGCCAGCAGCGGACAGGGTACGATCGTTTATACGCAGTATTTT; cdr3_aa: CASSGQGTIVYTQYF
v_call: TRBV5-4; d_call: NA; clone_size: NA; j_call: TRBJ2-1; cdr3_nt: TGTGCCAGCACAATCCCCGGCGGGCGCGATGAGCAGTTCTTC; cdr3_aa: CASTIPGGRDEQFF
v_call: TRBV9; d_call: NA; clone_size: NA; j_call: TRBJ2-2; cdr3_nt: TGTGCCAGCAGCGTAGATGGGGGCGCGAACACCGGGGAGCTGTTTTTT; cdr3_aa: CASSVDGGANTGELFF
v_call: TRBV5-5; d_call: NA; clone_size: NA; j_call: TRBJ2-5; cdr3_nt: TGTGCCAGCAGCTTGGTGTCAGGGCCTGGAGAGACCCAGTACTTC; cdr3_aa: CASSLVSGPGETQYF
v_call: TRBV13; d_call: TRBD2; clone_size: NA; j_call: TRBJ2-7; cdr3_nt: TGTGCCAGCAGCTTAGAAGGGGGACTAGGGCGGAACGAGCAGTACTTC; cdr3_aa: CASSLEGGLGRNEQYF
v_call: TRBV19; d_call: NA; clone_size: NA; j_call: TRBJ1-3; cdr3_nt: TGTGCCAGTAGTATAGGGCCTAGCTCTGGAAACACCATATATTTT; cdr3_aa: CASSIGPSSGNTIYF
v_call: TRBV6-5; d_call: NA; clone_size: NA; j_call: TRBJ2-2; cdr3_nt: TGTGCCAGCAGGAGACAGAGAATGAACACCGGGGAGCTGTTTTTT; cdr3_aa: CASRRQRMNTGELFF